The rows below give T cell receptor beta chains drawn from one sample of a study of Ad26.COV2.S vaccination and SARS-CoV-2 variants. TCRdb's copy holds only in-frame clones and misses some; the assay was immunoSEQ multiplex PCR. The data contain about 400,000 clones, over 80% of them singletons. The sample in question was peripheral blood, obtained in a trial of Ad26.COV2.S vaccine versus placebo. The receptors shown here come from a person aged 18-65 years who received the Ad26.COV2.S COVID-19 vaccine or a placebo. CDR3s include the opening cysteine and the closing phenylalanine or tryptophan. Fields, in order: D gene, V gene, J gene, clone size, CDR3 DNA, CDR3 protein. The D gene is left open where the match is weak. Expanded clones get a size class; other rows say once, few or many, or leave the size out.

>.|TRBV5-6|TRBJ1-5|.
TGTGCCAGCAGCTTTGGGGGTGAGCCCCAGCATTTT
CASSFGGEPQHF
>.|TRBV6-6|TRBJ2-2|.
TGTGCCAGCAGTTACTCCGTGGTGAACGGGGAGCTGTTTTTT
CASSYSVVNGELFF
>TRBD1|TRBV5-4|TRBJ1-2|.
TGTGCCAGCAGCTCTCCTGGACAGGGAAAAGATGGCTACACCTTC
CASSSPGQGKDGYTF
>.|TRBV24-1|TRBJ1-2|few
TGTGCCACCAGTGATAGTGGACAAGCTAACTATGGCTACACCTTC
CATSDSGQANYGYTF
>.|TRBV11-2|TRBJ1-2|.
TGTGCCAGCAGCCCTCCATCGGGGAACCAAGGGCACACCTTC
CASSPPSGNQGHTF
>.|TRBV7-9|TRBJ1-2|.
TGTGCCAGCAGCTTAGGAAAACAGTTCTATGGCTACACCTTC
CASSLGKQFYGYTF
>.|TRBV27|TRBJ1-2|once
TGTGCCAGCAGTTCCGAACAGGTCCTACCCCTGGTTGGCTACACCTTC
CASSSEQVLPLVGYTF
>TRBD1|TRBV2|TRBJ1-6|once
TGTGCCAGCAGTGAAGACTCCGGGACAGTGGGTTCACCCCTCCACTTT
CASSEDSGTVGSPLHF
>TRBD2|TRBV29-1|TRBJ2-3|.
TGCAGCGTTGGTTCCCGCGGGGGGGCCGATACGCAGTATTTT
CSVGSRGGADTQYF
>TRBD1|TRBV30|TRBJ2-7|.
TGTGCCTGGACCCGGGACAGGGGGCTCTACGAGCAGTACTTC
CAWTRDRGLYEQYF
>.|TRBV5-4|TRBJ2-5|.
TGTGCCAGCAGCTTGGAGGGTCGGGCCCAGTACTTC
CASSLEGRAQYF
>.|TRBV7-9|TRBJ1-2|.
TGTGCCAGCAGCTTCGAGGGGGGCTATGGCTACACCTTC
CASSFEGGYGYTF
>TRBD1|TRBV19|TRBJ2-5|.
TGTGCCAGTAGAGGGGACAGGGGCCACCAAGAGACCCAGTACTTC
CASRGDRGHQETQYF
>.|TRBV12-3/TRBV12-4|TRBJ2-7|.
TGTGCCAGCAGTTATTCAGCCTACGAGCAGTACTTC
CASSYSAYEQYF
>.|TRBV7-6|TRBJ1-1|.
TGTGCCAGCAGCTTAGAAGCAGAGAACACTGAAGCTTTCTTT
CASSLEAENTEAFF
>.|TRBV20-1|TRBJ1-1|.
TGCAGTGCTAGTGGAGGGGTGAACACTGAAGCTTTCTTT
CSASGGVNTEAFF
>.|TRBV20-1|TRBJ1-2|.
TGCAGTGCTACCGACACCTATGGCTACACCTTC
CSATDTYGYTF
>TRBD1|TRBV4-3|TRBJ2-4|.
TGCGCCAGCAGCCGCCGACGGACAGGGGAGGACATTCAGTACTTC
CASSRRRTGEDIQYF
>TRBD1|TRBV7-9|TRBJ1-4|.
TGTGCCAGCAGCTTGGGCACAGGGGCTATTAATGAAAAACTGTTTTTT
CASSLGTGAINEKLFF
>.|TRBV30|TRBJ1-2|.
TGTGCCTGGGTCCCGGGACTAACAGTATTATCCTATGGCTACACCTTC
CAWVPGLTVLSYGYTF
>.|TRBV20-1|TRBJ2-5|.
TGCAGTCAGGCTCTCCAAGAGACCCAGTACTTC
CSQALQETQYF
>.|TRBV5-1|TRBJ2-1|once
TGCGCCAGCAGCTTGTGGGCAGACAATGAGCAGTTCTTC
CASSLWADNEQFF
>TRBD1|TRBV19|TRBJ2-7|.
TGTGCCAGTAGTATAGGACTTAACAGGGGTAATGACGAGCAGTACTTC
CASSIGLNRGNDEQYF
>.|TRBV7-2|TRBJ1-1|once
TGTGCCAGCAGCTCGCGTAGGGGAGGGATGAACACTGAAGCTTTCTTT
CASSSRRGGMNTEAFF
>.|TRBV6-5|TRBJ1-6|.
TGTGCCAGCAGTCTTCAGGGGTCTTCACCCCTCCACTTT
CASSLQGSSPLHF
>.|TRBV6-2/TRBV6-3|TRBJ1-2|.
TGTGCCAGCAGTTTACTTGGTCCCTATGGCTACACCTTC
CASSLLGPYGYTF
>TRBD1|TRBV5-5|TRBJ2-7|.
TGTGCCAGCAGCTCGGCAGGGGGCTCCTACGAGCAGTACTTC
CASSSAGGSYEQYF
>.|TRBV27|TRBJ1-6|.
TGTGCCAGCAGTTTGAGGGGGGGGCGAAATTCACCCCTCCACTTT
CASSLRGGRNSPLHF
>TRBD2|TRBV9|TRBJ2-5|.
TGTGCCAGCAGCGCACTTCCGGCGGGGGTCGCGGAGACCCAGTACTTC
CASSALPAGVAETQYF
>.|TRBV5-6|TRBJ2-3|.
TGTGCCAGCAGCCACGGAGGTGGGGGTGGCACAGATACGCAGTATTTT
CASSHGGGGGTDTQYF
>.|TRBV6-2/TRBV6-3|TRBJ1-1|.
TGTGCCAGCAGTTACTCAACCAACCTCCGGGAGAACACTGAAGCTTTCTTT
CASSYSTNLRENTEAFF
>.|TRBV5-6|TRBJ2-7|.
TGTGCCAGCAGCTACAGGGAGCCGGGGGAACAGCAGTACTTC
CASSYREPGEQQYF
>.|TRBV4-2|TRBJ2-2|.
TGTGCCAGCAGCCAAGGGGACTTGTTTTTTCGGGGCACCGGGGAGCTGTTTTTT
CASSQGDLFFRGTGELFF
>.|TRBV5-1|TRBJ1-6|once
TGCGCCAGCAGCTTGGCCAGGGAATCACCCCTCCACTTT
CASSLARESPLHF
>TRBD2|TRBV29-1|TRBJ2-3|.
TGCAGCGTTGAAGGGACTAGCGGGGCAACAGATACGCAGTATTTT
CSVEGTSGATDTQYF
>.|TRBV4-2|TRBJ2-7|.
TGTGCCAGCAGCCAAGGTACTGCGATATCCTACGAGCAGTACTTC
CASSQGTAISYEQYF
>TRBD2|TRBV27|TRBJ2-7|.
TGTGCCAGCAGTTCCCTACTAGCGGGGGGCTCCTACGAGCAGTACTTC
CASSSLLAGGSYEQYF
>.|TRBV7-9|TRBJ2-7|.
TGTGCCAGCAGCTTACAGGGTAACTACGAGCAGTACTTC
CASSLQGNYEQYF
>TRBD2|TRBV7-2|TRBJ2-5|.
TGTGCCAGCAGCTTTGGGGGGGATACCAGGGAGACCCAGTACTTC
CASSFGGDTRETQYF
>.|TRBV30|TRBJ1-2|.
TGTGCCTGGACAGGGCCCTCTAACTATGGCTACACCTTC
CAWTGPSNYGYTF
>.|TRBV5-4|TRBJ2-7|.
TGTGCCAGCAGCTTACTGGTTGACGGCTACGAGCAGTACTTC
CASSLLVDGYEQYF
>.|TRBV5-4|TRBJ2-7|.
TGTGCCAGCAGCTTGGGGGGCGCGGGCTCCTACGAGCAGTACTTC
CASSLGGAGSYEQYF